These T cell receptor beta chains were read from a single sample in a study of blood T cell repertoires in COVID-19. Repertoires were generated with immunoSEQ multiplex PCR, while TCRdb's copy carries only in-frame clones and drops some. The repertoire has around 140,000 clones, 80% to 90% of them found once; the top ten carry about 4.4%. The sequenced sample consisted of peripheral blood. The receptors shown here come from a man between 60 and 75 years old with COVID-19, enrolled during active disease. CDR3s include the opening cysteine and the closing phenylalanine or tryptophan. The D gene is left open where the match is weak. Only some rows state a clone size, as once, few, many or a class for expanded clones.

TRBJ1-2	TRBD1	TRBV12-3/TRBV12-4	.	CASSKGAGYGYTF	TGTGCCAGCAGTAAGGGGGCCGGCTATGGCTACACCTTC
TRBJ1-3	TRBD1	TRBV27	.	CASSLTGGNLGIDTIYF	TGTGCCAGCAGTTTGACAGGGGGAAACTTAGGGATCGACACCATATATTTT
TRBJ1-3	TRBD1	TRBV28	.	CASSSQGALGNTIYF	TGTGCCAGCAGTTCACAGGGGGCGCTAGGAAACACCATATATTTT
TRBJ1-6	TRBD1	TRBV27	.	CASSPKGQKNSPLHF	TGTGCCAGCTCTCCAAAGGGACAGAAAAATTCACCCCTCCACTTT
TRBJ2-3	TRBD2	TRBV7-6	.	CASSLGSGGPTDTQYF	TGTGCCAGCAGCTTAGGTAGCGGGGGTCCCACAGATACGCAGTATTTT
TRBJ1-6	.	TRBV6-5	.	CAARTANNSPLHF	TGTGCCGCAAGGACAGCAAATAATTCACCCCTCCACTTT
TRBJ2-2	TRBD2	TRBV4-2	once	CASSQEATSVAGELFF	TGTGCCAGCAGCCAAGAGGCGACTAGCGTGGCCGGGGAGCTGTTTTTT
TRBJ1-1	.	TRBV19	few	CASSRQDGTEAFF	TGTGCCAGTAGTCGACAGGATGGAACTGAAGCTTTCTTT
TRBJ2-3	TRBD1	TRBV5-1	.	CASSLERDRVPDTQYF	TGCGCCAGCAGCTTGGAGCGGGACAGGGTCCCCGATACGCAGTATTTT
TRBJ2-7	.	TRBV19	.	CASMHNGANEQYF	TGTGCCAGTATGCATAATGGGGCCAACGAGCAGTACTTC
TRBJ2-3	.	TRBV5-5	once	CASSFSRTDTQYF	TGTGCCAGCAGCTTCTCCCGCACAGATACGCAGTATTTT
TRBJ1-3	.	TRBV6-1	.	CASSEKGHSGNTIYF	TGTGCCAGCAGTGAAAAGGGGCACTCTGGAAACACCATATATTTT
TRBJ2-1	.	TRBV7-9	.	CASSSGLYNEQFF	TGTGCCAGCAGCTCGGGACTCTACAATGAGCAGTTCTTC
TRBJ1-4	.	TRBV18	.	CASSPAGRNEKLFF	TGTGCCAGCTCACCGGCAGGGCGTAATGAAAAACTGTTTTTT
TRBJ2-5	.	TRBV2	once	CASRLVSETQYF	TGTGCCAGCAGACTAGTATCCGAGACCCAGTACTTC
TRBJ1-1	.	TRBV9	.	CASSPRLQGNTEAFF	TGTGCCAGCAGCCCTCGATTACAGGGGAACACTGAAGCTTTCTTT
TRBJ2-3	TRBD2	TRBV11-2	.	CASSPNRRGDTDTQYF	TGTGCCAGCAGCCCCAACAGGCGGGGGGACACAGATACGCAGTATTTT
TRBJ1-3	.	TRBV12-1	once	CASSGRDTGPICSGNTIYF	TGTGCCAGCAGCGGCCGGGACACCGGACCTATTTGCTCTGGAAACACCATATATTTT
TRBJ1-2	TRBD1	TRBV6-5	few	CASRQGGADYGYTF	TGTGCCAGCAGACAGGGGGGCGCGGACTATGGCTACACCTTC
TRBJ1-3	.	TRBV5-1	.	CASSPALSGGNTIYF	TGCGCCAGCAGTCCTGCCCTATCGGGAGGAAACACCATATATTTT
TRBJ1-4	TRBD1	TRBV29-1	.	CSVQTPRDRAEKLFF	TGCAGCGTGCAGACCCCACGGGACAGGGCTGAAAAACTGTTTTTT
TRBJ1-6	.	TRBV3-1/TRBV3-2	.	CASSQFPSSYNSPLHF	TGTGCCAGCAGCCAATTTCCGAGCTCCTATAATTCACCCCTCCACTTT
TRBJ2-3	TRBD2	TRBV6-5	.	CASSKGLVLTDTQYF	TGTGCCAGCAGCAAAGGACTAGTTCTCACAGATACGCAGTATTTT
TRBJ1-4	.	TRBV10-3	.	CATREPRSEEKLFF	TGTGCCACCAGGGAGCCGAGAAGTGAGGAAAAACTGTTTTTT
TRBJ1-6	.	TRBV5-1	.	CASSLGRVSYNSPLHF	TGCGCCAGCAGCTTGGGCAGGGTCTCCTATAATTCACCCCTCCACTTT
TRBJ1-1	.	TRBV5-4	.	CASSSYQDFENTEAFF	TGTGCCAGCAGCTCGTACCAAGACTTTGAGAACACTGAAGCTTTCTTT
TRBJ2-7	.	TRBV5-1	.	CASSFVGAPYEQYF	TGCGCCAGCAGCTTTGTAGGGGCTCCCTACGAGCAGTACTTC
TRBJ1-2	TRBD1	TRBV12-3/TRBV12-4	few	CASSYGTGRGYTF	TGTGCCAGCAGTTATGGGACAGGGCGAGGCTACACCTTC
TRBJ2-3	TRBD1	TRBV19	.	CGVRDSHTDTQYF	TGCGGAGTCCGGGACAGTCACACAGATACGCAGTATTTT
TRBJ1-2	TRBD1	TRBV7-3	.	CASSFDRGSGYTF	TGTGCCAGCAGCTTTGACAGGGGATCTGGCTACACCTTC
TRBJ1-2	.	TRBV4-1	.	CASSQDNTMNYGYTF	TGCGCCAGCAGCCAAGATAACACGATGAACTATGGCTACACCTTC
TRBJ1-4	TRBD1	TRBV25-1	.	CASSDPGTEYSTNEKLFF	TGTGCCAGCAGTGATCCCGGGACAGAATACTCAACTAATGAAAAACTGTTTTTT
TRBJ2-1	TRBD2	TRBV5-6	once	CASSFGGGGNEQFF	TGTGCCAGCAGCTTTGGCGGGGGAGGCAATGAGCAGTTCTTC
TRBJ1-1	.	TRBV20-1	.	CSAWRNTEAFF	TGCAGTGCGTGGAGAAACACTGAAGCTTTCTTT
TRBJ2-7	.	TRBV5-1	.	CASSFQGGDEQYF	TGCGCCAGCAGCTTCCAGGGTGGTGACGAGCAGTACTTC
TRBJ2-7	.	TRBV3-1/TRBV3-2	many	CASSQVAAEQYF	TGTGCCAGCAGCCAAGTCGCAGCGGAGCAGTACTTC
TRBJ2-7	TRBD2	TRBV5-1	.	CASSFGSGALVNEQYF	TGCGCCAGCAGCTTTGGTAGCGGGGCCCTTGTAAACGAGCAGTACTTC
TRBJ2-5	TRBD1	TRBV3-1/TRBV3-2	.	CASSQDWADRKETQYF	TGTGCCAGCAGCCAAGATTGGGCGGACAGGAAAGAGACCCAGTACTTC
TRBJ2-1	.	TRBV5-1	.	CASRLPKGRMYDEQFF	TGCGCCAGCCGACTTCCCAAAGGGAGGATGTATGATGAGCAGTTCTTC
TRBJ2-7	TRBD1	TRBV7-9	few	CASSPGRQGEVF	TGTGCCAGCAGCCCGGGGCGACAGGGAGAAGTCTTC
TRBJ1-2	.	TRBV30	.	CAWRTWEGLSYGYTF	TGTGCCTGGAGAACCTGGGAGGGCTTGAGCTATGGCTACACCTTC
TRBJ2-7	.	TRBV7-2	.	CASKARVRDYEQYF	TGTGCCAGCAAAGCTCGGGTCAGGGACTACGAGCAGTACTTC
TRBJ1-3	.	TRBV9	.	CASSPHDPGNGNTIYF	TGTGCCAGCAGCCCCCATGATCCGGGTAATGGAAACACCATATATTTT
TRBJ1-1	.	TRBV5-6	.	CASSPPTVNTEAFF	TGTGCCAGCTCCCCACCGACAGTGAACACTGAAGCTTTCTTT
TRBJ2-1	TRBD2	TRBV23-1	.	CASSQSTGGPLHEQFF	TGCGCCAGCAGTCAATCTACGGGGGGGCCGCTCCATGAGCAGTTCTTC
TRBJ1-1	.	TRBV18	few	CASSPDIELNTEAFF	TGTGCCAGCTCACCAGATATAGAGTTGAACACTGAAGCTTTCTTT
TRBJ1-4	.	TRBV5-1	few	CASSLTGLTNEKLFF	TGCGCCAGCAGCTTAACAGGCCTGACTAATGAAAAACTGTTTTTT
TRBJ2-5	.	TRBV5-1	.	CASSLGQVVRETQYF	TGCGCCAGCAGCTTGGGACAGGTGGTGAGGGAGACCCAGTACTTC
TRBJ1-5	.	TRBV7-9	.	CASSDRGGGNQPQHF	TGTGCCAGCAGCGACCGCGGGGGTGGCAATCAGCCCCAGCATTTT
TRBJ1-4	TRBD1	TRBV28	.	CASSSDRGPNEKLFF	TGTGCCAGCAGTTCCGACAGGGGGCCTAATGAAAAACTGTTTTTT
TRBJ1-1	.	TRBV5-4	.	CASSLGALENTEAFF	TGTGCCAGCAGCTTGGGGGCTCTGGAAAACACTGAAGCTTTCTTT
TRBJ1-1	TRBD1	TRBV12-3/TRBV12-4	.	CASSDRGREAFF	TGTGCCAGCAGTGACAGGGGACGGGAAGCTTTCTTT
TRBJ1-1	TRBD1	TRBV15	.	CATSRDAGTGGSAFF	TGTGCCACCAGCAGAGATGCGGGGACAGGGGGTTCTGCTTTCTTT